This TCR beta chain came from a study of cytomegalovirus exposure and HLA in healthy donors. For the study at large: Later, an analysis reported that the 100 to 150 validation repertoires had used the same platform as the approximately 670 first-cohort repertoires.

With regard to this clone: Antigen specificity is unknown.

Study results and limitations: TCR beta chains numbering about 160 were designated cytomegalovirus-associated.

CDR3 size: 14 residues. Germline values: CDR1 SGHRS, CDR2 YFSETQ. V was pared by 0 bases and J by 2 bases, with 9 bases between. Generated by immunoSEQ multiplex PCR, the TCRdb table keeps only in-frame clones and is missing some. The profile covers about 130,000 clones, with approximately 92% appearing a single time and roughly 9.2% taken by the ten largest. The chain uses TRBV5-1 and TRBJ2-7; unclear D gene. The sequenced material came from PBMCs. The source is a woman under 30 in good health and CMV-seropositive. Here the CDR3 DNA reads TGCGCCAGCAGCTTGGCCGGCGGCCCCTACGAGCAGTACTTC. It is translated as CASSLAGGPYEQYF.